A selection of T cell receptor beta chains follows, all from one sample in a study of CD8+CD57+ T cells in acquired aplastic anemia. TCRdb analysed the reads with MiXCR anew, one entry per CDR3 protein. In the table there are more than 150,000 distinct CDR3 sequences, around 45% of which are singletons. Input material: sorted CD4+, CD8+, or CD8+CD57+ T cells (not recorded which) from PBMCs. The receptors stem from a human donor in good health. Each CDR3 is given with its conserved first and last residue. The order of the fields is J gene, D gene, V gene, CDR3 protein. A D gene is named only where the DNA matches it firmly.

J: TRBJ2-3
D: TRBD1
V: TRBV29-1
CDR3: CSVEDGRDRGGLDTQYF

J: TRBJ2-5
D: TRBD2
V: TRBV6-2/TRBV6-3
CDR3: CASRIAGGETQYF

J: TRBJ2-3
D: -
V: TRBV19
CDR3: CASSILIGRYTQYF

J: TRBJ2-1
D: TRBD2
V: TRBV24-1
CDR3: CATSDWTSGGVDEQFF

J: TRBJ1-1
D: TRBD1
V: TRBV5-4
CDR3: CASRQSTGANEAFF

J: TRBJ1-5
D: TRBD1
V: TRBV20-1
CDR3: CSALGTGLNQPQHF

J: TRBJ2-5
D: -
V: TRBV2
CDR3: CAITETQYF

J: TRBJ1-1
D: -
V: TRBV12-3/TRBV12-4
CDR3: CASSRDLEAFF

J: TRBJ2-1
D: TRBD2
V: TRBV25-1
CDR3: CASRAFTSGRKTYNEQFF

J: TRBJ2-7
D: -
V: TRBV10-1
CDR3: CASSDESQQYF

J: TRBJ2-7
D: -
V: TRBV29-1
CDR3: CSARRGGSYEQYF

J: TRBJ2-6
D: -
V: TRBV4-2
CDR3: CASSQDPGTGANVLTF

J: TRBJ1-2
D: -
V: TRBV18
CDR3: CASSADGTSFYGYTF

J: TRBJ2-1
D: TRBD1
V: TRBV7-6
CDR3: CASSFLGTTGTGAAGEQFF

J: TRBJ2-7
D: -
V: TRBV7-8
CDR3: CASSLYRFSYEQYF

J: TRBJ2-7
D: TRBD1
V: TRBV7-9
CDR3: CASSFRDRGREQYF

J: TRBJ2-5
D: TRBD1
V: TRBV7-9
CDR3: CASSYLTGFGETQYF

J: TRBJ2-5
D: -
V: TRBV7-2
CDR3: CASRPTSYETQYF

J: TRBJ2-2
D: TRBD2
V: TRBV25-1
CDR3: CASRTSGSTGELFF

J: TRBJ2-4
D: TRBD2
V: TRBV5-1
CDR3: CASSFGGASQNIQYF

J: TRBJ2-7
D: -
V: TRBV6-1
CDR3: CASSPVRDYEQYF

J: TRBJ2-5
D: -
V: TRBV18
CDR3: CASSPLSRRGETQYF

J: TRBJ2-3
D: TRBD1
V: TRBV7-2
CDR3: CASSLRRTGKGDTQYF

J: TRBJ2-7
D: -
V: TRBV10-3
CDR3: CAISGTSFEQYF

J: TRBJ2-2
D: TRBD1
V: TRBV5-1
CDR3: CASSFQGVNTGELFF

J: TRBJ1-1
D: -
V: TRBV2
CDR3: CASRYRRNTEAFF

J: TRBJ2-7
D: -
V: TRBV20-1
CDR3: CSARAVGSYEQYF

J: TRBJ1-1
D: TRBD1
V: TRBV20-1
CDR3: CSAWIGTGGAGRLTEAFF

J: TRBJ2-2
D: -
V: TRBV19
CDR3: CASSINSNTGELFF

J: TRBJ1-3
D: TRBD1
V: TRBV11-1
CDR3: CASSPPGQGATYSGNTIYF

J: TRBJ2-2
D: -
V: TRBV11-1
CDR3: CASGLRGRASNTGELFF

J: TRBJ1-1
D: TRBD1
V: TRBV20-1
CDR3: CSATRDRNTEAFF

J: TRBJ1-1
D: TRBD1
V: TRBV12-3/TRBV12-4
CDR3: CASSQPPGQGNTEAFF

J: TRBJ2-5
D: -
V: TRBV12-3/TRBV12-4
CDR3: CASSRLGHRGETQYF

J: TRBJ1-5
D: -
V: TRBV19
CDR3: CASSMWPQPQHF

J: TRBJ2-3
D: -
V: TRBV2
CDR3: CASSERQLDTQYF

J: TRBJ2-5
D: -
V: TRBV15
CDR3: CATSRDLGVGETQYF

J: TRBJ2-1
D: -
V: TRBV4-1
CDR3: CASSQDRAIPSYNEQFF

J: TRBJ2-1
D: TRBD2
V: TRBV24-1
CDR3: CATSEGTSGRDKSNEQFF

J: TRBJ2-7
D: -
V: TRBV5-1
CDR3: CASSPGGREYEQYF

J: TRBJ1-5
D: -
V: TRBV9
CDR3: CASSVDGNLEPQHF

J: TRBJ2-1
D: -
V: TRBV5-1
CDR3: CASSPPRGGDLGNEQFF

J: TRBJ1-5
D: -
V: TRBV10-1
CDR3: CASSVGVNQPQHF

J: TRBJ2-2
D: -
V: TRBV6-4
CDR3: CASSDERGELFF

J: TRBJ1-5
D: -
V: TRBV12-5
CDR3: CASGPRTEPNQPQHF

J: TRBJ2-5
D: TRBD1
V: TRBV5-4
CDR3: CASSFRGSAETQYF